The text below deals with one TCR beta chain. The antigen is unknown. This specimen belongs to a study of shared clonotypes between healthy human individuals. Profiling relied on immunoSEQ multiplex PCR, and the TCRdb table lists in-frame clones only, not all of them. The top ten clones hold 0.3% to 0.4% of a sample with a few million clones, approximately 93% of them seen once. Overall study findings and caveats: Sampling involved blood alone; tissue repertoires likely differ.

CDR1 is SGHTA, CDR2 FQGNSA, per germline. J was trimmed by 0 bases and V by 5 bases; bases with no gene match: 7. There are 17 residues in the CDR3. Sequencing was performed on naive CD4+ T cells from PBMCs. Specified subset: CD45RA+ positively selected. V and J are TRBV7-2 and TRBJ2-6, with TRBD2 identical over 7 bases. This TCR came from a man younger than 30 in good health. Some clones in this sample may be carry-over from other donors' samples. The CDR3 DNA reads as TGTGCCAGCAGCCCCTTTGGGGGGGGCTCTGGGGCCAACGTCCTGACTTTC. This gives the protein CASSPFGGGSGANVLTF.